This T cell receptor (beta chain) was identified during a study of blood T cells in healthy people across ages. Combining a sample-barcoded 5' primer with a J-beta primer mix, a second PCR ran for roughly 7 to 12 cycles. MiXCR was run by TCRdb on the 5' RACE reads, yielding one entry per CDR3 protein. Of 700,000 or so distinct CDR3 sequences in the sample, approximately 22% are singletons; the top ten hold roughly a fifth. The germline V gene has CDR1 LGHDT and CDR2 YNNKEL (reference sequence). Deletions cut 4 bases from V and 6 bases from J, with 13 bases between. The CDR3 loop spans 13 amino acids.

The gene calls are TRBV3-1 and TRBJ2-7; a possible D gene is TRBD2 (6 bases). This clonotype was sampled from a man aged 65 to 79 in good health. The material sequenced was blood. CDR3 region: CASSRYLGGEQYF. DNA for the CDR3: TGTGCCAGCAGCCGGTACCTGGGAGGCGAGCAGTACTTC.